This TCR beta chain originates from a study of chemoradiotherapy in HPV16-positive cancers. On the study more broadly: Candidate HPV-specific clones and shared TCR motifs came from a couple of HPV16-positive patients.

Overall study findings and caveats: The functional HPV-specific definition rests on just a couple of HPV16-positive patients. Candidate HPV-specific clones and E7-related TCR motifs grew in tumor during treatment.

Germline trimming cut 0 bases from V and 0 bases from J; bases unmatched to any gene: 2. The CDR3 is 16 amino acids. Germline V gives CDR1 MNHEY, CDR2 SVGAGI. Comments on this clone: The antigen is not known.

Produced via immunoSEQ multiplex PCR; TCRdb's table is partial and in-frame only. The data hold several thousand clones, with more than 75% observed a single time. This rearrangement joins TRBV6-5 to TRBJ2-3; 8 bases agree with TRBD2. Sequenced here: tumor tissue, sampled from a patient who underwent chemoradiotherapy. The source is a human donor with HPV-associated anogenital cancer. CDR3 bases: TGTGCCAGCAGTTACTCTAGCGGGGCTAGCACAGATACGCAGTATTTT. Its protein is CASSYSSGASTDTQYF.